The T cell receptor beta chain under discussion was sequenced for a study of T cells in Graves' hyperthyroidism and ophthalmopathy. TCR beta CDR3 regions were amplified from RNA transcripts. The TCR CDR3 first-round RT-PCR relied on the HTBI primer set. TCRdb ran MiXCR on the multiplex PCR reads and lists one entry per CDR3 protein. The sample includes about 840,000 distinct CDR3 sequences, approximately 40% seen only once; the top ten take approximately 10%. In germline, CDR1 is DFQATT, CDR2 SNEGSKA (reference sequence). V dropped 6 bases and J dropped 5; count of bases not matched to a gene: 9. This CDR3 contains 13 residues.

This receptor was identified in a man younger than 35 with Graves' hyperthyroidism. The chain is built from TRBV20-1 and TRBJ2-5, with 7 bases that match TRBD1. Sequencing input: blood. CDR3 coding DNA: TGCAGTGCGGGGCCTACAGGGGTCGAGACCCAGTACTTC. Translation: CSAGPTGVETQYF.